This T cell receptor (beta chain) emerged from a study of blood T cell repertoires in COVID-19. Study-level information: Researchers got acute and convalescent COVID-19 samples from the United States, Italy and Spain. T cells, B-cell-depleted T cells, or PBMCs supplied cDNA or gDNA.

This CDR3 has 17 residues. With V trimmed by 2 bases and J by 5 bases, 13 bases remained unmatched. In germline, CDR1 is WSHSY, CDR2 SAAADI. Per the study methods: Amplification of reference gene primers provided the estimated nucleated cell counts. Clones were read by immunoSEQ multiplex PCR, and TCRdb kept only the in-frame ones, dropping some. The DNA was the basis for D and trimming; V, J and clone size are from that table. The sample holds about 99,000 clones; over 75% are singletons and the top ten take 10% to 15%. This clonotype was obtained from a human donor in a cohort sampled during active or convalescent COVID-19. The rearrangement links TRBV10-2 to TRBJ1-1, with 8 bases identical to TRBD1. Sequencing was done on a sample of peripheral blood. CDR3 sequence (DNA): TGCGCCAGCAGTGAGCCTTATCAGGGGGCGGTCGGGACTGAAGCTTTCTTT. It specifies CASSEPYQGAVGTEAFF.